A selection of T cell receptor beta chains follows, all from one sample in a study of shared clonotypes between healthy human individuals. Profiling relied on immunoSEQ multiplex PCR, and the TCRdb table lists in-frame clones only, not all of them. The repertoire holds more than 2 million clones, 90% to 96% seen once, with 0.1% to 0.15% in the top ten. The sample consisted of naive CD4+ T cells sorted from blood. These receptors all come from a man aged 18 to 29 in good health. Both conserved end residues are part of each CDR3. Fields, in order: J gene, D gene, clone size, V gene, CDR3 protein, CDR3 DNA. The D gene is left open where the match is weak. Some rows have no size entry. The others give once, few or many, or a class for an expanded clone.

j_gene: TRBJ2-7; d_gene: .; abundance: .; v_gene: TRBV5-1; CDR3aa: CASSLLDGNEQYF; CDR3nt: TGCGCCAGCAGCTTGCTGGACGGGAACGAGCAGTACTTC
j_gene: TRBJ1-2; d_gene: .; abundance: .; v_gene: TRBV7-6; CDR3aa: CASSPTGYGYTF; CDR3nt: TGTGCCAGCAGCCCCACAGGGTATGGCTACACCTTC
j_gene: TRBJ1-4; d_gene: TRBD1; abundance: .; v_gene: TRBV5-8; CDR3aa: CASSSGGTVNEKLFF; CDR3nt: TGTGCCAGCAGCTCGGGCGGGACAGTTAATGAAAAACTGTTTTTT
j_gene: TRBJ2-1; d_gene: .; abundance: .; v_gene: TRBV7-9; CDR3aa: CASSTSYNEQFF; CDR3nt: TGTGCCAGCAGTACGAGCTACAATGAGCAGTTCTTC
j_gene: TRBJ2-2; d_gene: TRBD1; abundance: .; v_gene: TRBV5-1; CDR3aa: CASSTDRGGNTGELFF; CDR3nt: TGCGCCAGCAGCACCGACAGGGGCGGTAACACCGGGGAGCTGTTTTTT
j_gene: TRBJ2-5; d_gene: .; abundance: .; v_gene: TRBV7-2; CDR3aa: CASSLAVARAETQYF; CDR3nt: TGTGCCAGCAGCTTAGCAGTAGCGAGGGCAGAGACCCAGTACTTC
j_gene: TRBJ1-3; d_gene: .; abundance: .; v_gene: TRBV29-1; CDR3aa: CSVESRGLGDSGNTIYF; CDR3nt: TGCAGCGTTGAATCCCGCGGACTAGGGGACTCTGGAAACACCATATATTTT
j_gene: TRBJ1-2; d_gene: TRBD1; abundance: .; v_gene: TRBV10-1; CDR3aa: CASSPTGTGDDGYTF; CDR3nt: TGCGCCAGCAGCCCTACCGGGACAGGGGATGATGGCTACACCTTC
j_gene: TRBJ1-3; d_gene: .; abundance: .; v_gene: TRBV6-6; CDR3aa: CASSYSGSGNTIYF; CDR3nt: TGTGCCAGCAGTTATTCTGGCTCTGGAAACACCATATATTTT
j_gene: TRBJ2-5; d_gene: TRBD1; abundance: .; v_gene: TRBV5-1; CDR3aa: CASSQGDLQGETQYF; CDR3nt: TGCGCCAGCAGCCAGGGGGACCTCCAGGGGGAGACCCAGTACTTC
j_gene: TRBJ2-7; d_gene: TRBD1; abundance: .; v_gene: TRBV5-6; CDR3aa: CASSFIFGTDYEQYF; CDR3nt: TGTGCCAGCAGCTTTATTTTCGGGACAGACTACGAGCAGTACTTC
j_gene: TRBJ2-4; d_gene: .; abundance: once; v_gene: TRBV6-5; CDR3aa: CASSKGGSSNIQYF; CDR3nt: TGTGCCAGTTCGAAGGGGGGAAGTAGCAACATTCAGTACTTC
j_gene: TRBJ2-5; d_gene: .; abundance: once; v_gene: TRBV30; CDR3aa: CAWSTETQYF; CDR3nt: TGTGCCTGGTCGACAGAGACCCAGTACTTC
j_gene: TRBJ2-2; d_gene: .; abundance: .; v_gene: TRBV18; CDR3aa: CASSPSQGTQGELFF; CDR3nt: TGTGCCAGCTCACCGAGCCAGGGGACGCAGGGGGAGCTGTTTTTT
j_gene: TRBJ2-5; d_gene: .; abundance: .; v_gene: TRBV18; CDR3aa: CASSPIVETQYF; CDR3nt: TGTGCCAGCTCACCAATCGTAGAGACCCAGTACTTC
j_gene: TRBJ2-7; d_gene: .; abundance: .; v_gene: TRBV5-3; CDR3aa: CARSLTLGYGNEQYF; CDR3nt: TGTGCCAGAAGCTTGACGCTAGGGTACGGGAACGAGCAGTACTTC
j_gene: TRBJ2-7; d_gene: .; abundance: .; v_gene: TRBV18; CDR3aa: CASSPPGLTYEQYF; CDR3nt: TGTGCCAGCTCACCGCCAGGGCTCACCTACGAGCAGTACTTC
j_gene: TRBJ2-7; d_gene: .; abundance: .; v_gene: TRBV30; CDR3aa: CACGPSYEQYF; CDR3nt: TGTGCCTGCGGCCCCTCCTACGAGCAGTACTTC
j_gene: TRBJ2-1; d_gene: TRBD1; abundance: .; v_gene: TRBV6-1; CDR3aa: CASILEGGGYNEQFF; CDR3nt: TGTGCCAGCATCTTGGAAGGGGGCGGCTACAATGAGCAGTTCTTC
j_gene: TRBJ1-2; d_gene: .; abundance: .; v_gene: TRBV27; CDR3aa: CASGGGLNYGYTF; CDR3nt: TGTGCCTCGGGAGGGGGGTTGAACTATGGCTACACCTTC
j_gene: TRBJ2-3; d_gene: .; abundance: .; v_gene: TRBV9; CDR3aa: CASSADSGHGTDTQYF; CDR3nt: TGTGCCAGCAGCGCCGACAGCGGCCACGGCACAGATACGCAGTATTTT
j_gene: TRBJ2-7; d_gene: .; abundance: .; v_gene: TRBV7-9; CDR3aa: CASSFYLLAPGNEQYF; CDR3nt: TGTGCCAGCAGCTTTTACCTACTAGCCCCAGGGAACGAGCAGTACTTC
j_gene: TRBJ1-1; d_gene: TRBD1; abundance: .; v_gene: TRBV19; CDR3aa: CASSPEGTVNTEAFF; CDR3nt: TGTGCCAGTAGTCCCGAGGGGACAGTAAACACTGAAGCTTTCTTT
j_gene: TRBJ1-2; d_gene: TRBD1; abundance: .; v_gene: TRBV10-3; CDR3aa: CATTGTEYGYTF; CDR3nt: TGTGCCACGACCGGGACAGAATATGGCTACACCTTC
j_gene: TRBJ1-2; d_gene: TRBD1; abundance: .; v_gene: TRBV6-5; CDR3aa: CASNAQTGGNGYTF; CDR3nt: TGTGCCAGCAACGCGCAGACAGGGGGAAATGGCTACACCTTC
j_gene: TRBJ2-3; d_gene: .; abundance: .; v_gene: TRBV11-3; CDR3aa: CASSLGGTTDTQYF; CDR3nt: TGTGCCAGCAGCTTAGGAGGAACCACAGATACGCAGTATTTT
j_gene: TRBJ2-5; d_gene: .; abundance: .; v_gene: TRBV28; CDR3aa: CASKLGGEAQYF; CDR3nt: TGTGCCAGCAAACTAGGGGGGGAGGCCCAGTACTTC
j_gene: TRBJ2-5; d_gene: .; abundance: .; v_gene: TRBV5-1; CDR3aa: CASSFGPNQETQYF; CDR3nt: TGCGCCAGCAGTTTCGGCCCTAATCAAGAGACCCAGTACTTC
j_gene: TRBJ2-7; d_gene: .; abundance: .; v_gene: TRBV18; CDR3aa: CASSGTLLTDEQYF; CDR3nt: TGTGCCAGCTCCGGGACCCTCCTAACGGACGAGCAGTACTTC
j_gene: TRBJ1-3; d_gene: .; abundance: .; v_gene: TRBV29-1; CDR3aa: CSVEGRLSGNTIYF; CDR3nt: TGCAGCGTTGAAGGGCGGCTCTCTGGAAACACCATATATTTT